Described below is a single T cell receptor beta chain sequence and its context. The length of the CDR3 is 15 residues. The junction had 7 bases not matched to a gene; V was cut back by 6 bases and J by 4 bases. Germline V lookup: CDR1 MGHRA, CDR2 YSYEKL. This sample was included in a study of cytomegalovirus exposure and HLA in healthy donors. PCR amplification relied on 60 Vbeta primers (plus 13 Jbeta primers). Profiling relied on immunoSEQ multiplex PCR, and the TCRdb table lists in-frame clones only, not all of them. The table records 100,000 to 150,000 clones, around three quarters of them present only once.

The clonotype originates from a man aged 25 to 40 in good health and CMV-seronegative. Sequenced input: PBMCs. The chain uses TRBV4-1 and TRBJ1-4, with 8 nucleotides matching TRBD1. CDR3 region: CASSDPGQVNEKLFF. CDR3 nucleotide sequence: TGCGCCAGCAGTGACCCGGGACAGGTTAATGAAAAACTGTTTTTT.